The source of this TCR beta chain is a study of identical twins. Overall study results and limits: Memory repertoires showed no such pattern, whereas abundant cord blood beta clonotypes carried fewer insertions.

The CDR3 contains 12 residues. Trimming removed 2 bases at V and 12 bases at J, with 14 bases between. Germline loops: CDR1 SGHAT, CDR2 FQNNGV. TCRdb analysed the 5' RACE reads with MiXCR anew, one entry per CDR3 protein. The sample carries hundreds of thousands of distinct CDR3 sequences, about 7% recorded once. This clonotype was observed a single time. Its antigen is as yet unknown. The same specimen was also included in a second study, on yellow fever vaccine responses in identical twins.

Sequenced: memory (CD45RO+) T cells sorted from blood. The TCR sequence derives from a young woman in good health. The chain has TRBV11-2 and TRBJ2-7; maybe TRBD2 (5 bases). The CDR3: CASSLIPEARYF. The CDR3 DNA follows: TGTGCCAGCAGCTTAATTCCGGAGGCAAGGTACTTC. Looking up the rest from reference TRBV11-2 and TRBJ2-7 gives the full variable domain: EAGVAQSPRYKIIEKRQSVAFWCNPISGHATLYWYQQILGQGPKLLIQFQNNGVVDDSQLPKDRFSAERLKGVDSTLKIQPAKLEDSAVYLCASSLIPEARYFGPGTRLTVT.